These 27 T cell receptor beta chains were sequenced from one sample in a study of control samples from healthy donors and cancer patients. TCRdb keeps only in-frame clones here, not all; method: immunoSEQ multiplex PCR. The sample shows about 130,000 clones, around 93% of them seen only once. The sequenced material came from PBMCs. The receptors originated from a man aged 50-59 years with head and neck cancer.

This chain links TRBV5-1 with TRBJ2-3; 7 bases line up with TRBD2. This CDR3 has 15 amino acids. Germline V gene data show CDR1 as SGHRS and CDR2 as YFSETQ. V was pared by 0 bases and J by 1 base, with 2 bases of the junction left unmatched. CDR3 sequence reads: CASSLVRGGTDTQYF. CDR3 DNA sequence: TGCGCCAGCAGCTTGGTTCGGGGGGGCACAGATACGCAGTATTTT.

V is TRBV5-1 and J is TRBJ2-3; no firm D call. Trimming left V 0 bases short and J 1 base short, with 3 bases between. The germline V gene encodes CDR1 SGHRS and CDR2 YFSETQ. The CDR3 extends over 13 amino acids. In DNA form, the CDR3 reads TGCGCCAGCAGCTTGGAGGGCACAGATACGCAGTATTTT. As protein: CASSLEGTDTQYF.

The chain is built from TRBV28 and TRBJ1-2, with D unclear. CDR1 and CDR2 (germline): MDHEN, SYDVKM. V dropped 7 bases and J dropped 2 bases, with 17 bases sitting between them. The CDR3 runs to 15 residues. Written as DNA, the CDR3 is TGTGCCAGCACGAGCCGGATAGGGAGGAACTATGGCTACACCTTC. Amino acids: CASTSRIGRNYGYTF.

V usage is TRBV29-1 and J usage is TRBJ2-6, with 9 bases lining up with TRBD1. CDR1 and CDR2 (germline): SQVTM, ANQGSEA. The ends lost 7 bases at V and 3 bases at J; junction bases unmatched: 7. The CDR3 has 15 amino acids. This CDR3 reads CSATGGAGGANVLTF. CDR3 coding DNA: TGCAGCGCAACAGGGGGCGCAGGTGGGGCCAACGTCCTGACTTTC.

This clone has just one count. The V gene is TRBV5-1, the J gene TRBJ1-2, with a weak D call TRBD1 (6 bases). The germline V and J ends were trimmed by 0 bases and 8 bases, with 26 bases remaining between them. Germline CDR1 reads SGHRS; CDR2 reads YFSETQ. CDR3 length equals 18 residues. The CDR3, as DNA: TGCGCCAGCAGCTTGGCCTTGTCAGGGGAGGTTCCTTTGGAAGGCTACACCTTC. This translates into CASSLALSGEVPLEGYTF.

CDR3 DNA: TGTGCCAGCAGCCCGGGGACAGGGGGAAACGGGGAGCTGTTTTTT. It encodes CASSPGTGGNGELFF. This chain joins TRBV7-6 and TRBJ2-2; TRBD1 matches at 11 bases. J lost 7 bases, V lost 5 bases, and 6 bases had no gene match. Per germline, CDR1 SGHVS and CDR2 FNYEAQ. This CDR3 has 15 residues.

This clone was counted a single time. CDR3 sequence (DNA): TGTGCCAGCAGTTTGAAGGCGGCTGCTAACTATGGCTACACCTTC. Amino acids: CASSLKAAANYGYTF. The rearrangement joins TRBV27 to TRBJ1-2; D is ambiguous. Germline CDR1 reads MNHEY; CDR2 reads SMNVEV (reference sequence). V was pared by 3 bases and J by 0 bases, with 11 bases between. The CDR3 runs to 15 residues.

This rearrangement joins TRBV28 to TRBJ2-2; tentatively, D is TRBD2 (5 bases). CDR1 MDHEN and CDR2 SYDVKM come from the germline V gene. The CDR3 covers 15 residues. Trimming cost V 6 bases and J 1 base, with 12 bases left between them. The CDR3 region has the DNA TGTGCCAGCAGCCGCCGGAGGCTGAACACCGGGGAGCTGTTTTTT. The encoded protein is CASSRRRLNTGELFF.

This CDR3 is CASSRDRGRWTEAFF. In DNA, the CDR3 is TGTGCCAGCAGTAGAGACAGGGGGCGCTGGACTGAAGCTTTCTTT. The rearrangement uses TRBV28 and TRBJ1-1; 10 bases align to TRBD1. With V trimmed by 5 bases and J by 5 bases, 8 bases remained unmatched. Germline loops: CDR1 MDHEN, CDR2 SYDVKM. This CDR3 contains 15 residues.

The genes are TRBV9 and TRBJ2-1, with a weak D call TRBD2 (7 bases). CDR1 SGDLS and CDR2 YYNGEE come from the germline V gene. The CDR3 is made up of 16 amino acids. The V and J ends lost 4 bases and 13 bases respectively, with 27 bases between them. The CDR3 bases are TGTGCCAGCAGCCCCTCCGTGGTCGATGAGGGGGGGGGACAGTTCTTC. It specifies CASSPSVVDEGGGQFF. The complete variable domain, with remaining parts taken from reference TRBV9 and TRBJ2-1, reads DSGVTQTPKHLITATGQRVTLRCSPRSGDLSVYWYQQSLDQGLQFLIQYYNGEERAKGNILERFSAQQFPDLHSELNLSSLELGDSALYFCASSPSVVDEGGGQFFGPGTRLTVL.

The chain is built from TRBV7-2 and TRBJ2-3, with 13 bases aligning to TRBD2. The CDR3 is 18 amino acids. CDR1 is SGHTA, CDR2 FQGNSA, per germline. V shed 0 bases and J 7 bases; nucleotides not matched to a gene: 10. The CDR3 spells CASSLATSGGPRDNTQYF. DNA for the CDR3: TGTGCCAGCAGCTTAGCGACTAGCGGGGGGCCCAGGGATAATACGCAGTATTTT.

The chain combines TRBV21-1 with TRBJ2-1; TRBD1 reflects the table's D call only, with no check against the DNA. TRBV21-1 is shown as a pseudogene. The CDR3 contains 18 residues. The CDR3 spells CASSLLRNRPSSYNEQFF. DNA for the CDR3: TGTGCCAGCAGCCTCTTGAGGAACAGGCCCAGCTCCTACAATGAGCAGTTCTTC.

The V gene is TRBV5-4, the J gene TRBJ1-6; 10 bases agree with TRBD1. This CDR3 region has 15 residues. The V segment lost 10 bases and the J segment 7 bases; nucleotides outside the gene matches: 11. Germline V gene data show CDR1 as SGHNT and CDR2 as YYREEE (reference sequence). The chain's CDR3 is CASSSGTGANSPLHF. The CDR3 coding sequence is TGTGCCTCCTCCTCCGGGACAGGGGCCAATTCACCCCTCCACTTT.

The CDR3 sequence is CASSYGPNQPQHF. The CDR3 DNA is TGTGCCAGCAGCTATGGCCCGAATCAGCCCCAGCATTTT. The chain recombines TRBV7-9 with TRBJ1-5; D unclear. The V end lost 4 bases, the J end lost 4 bases, and 8 bases lay between the germline ends. CDR1 and CDR2 (germline): SEHNR, FQNEAQ (reference sequence). CDR3 size: 13 residues. Filled out from reference TRBV7-9 and TRBJ1-5, the complete variable domain reads DTGVSQNPRHKITKRGQNVTFRCDPISEHNRLYWYRQTLGQGPEFLTYFQNEAQLEKSRLLSDRFSAERPKGSFSTLEIQRTEQGDSAMYLCASSYGPNQPQHFGDGTRLSIL.

The CDR3 sequence is CASTFRAGRADSPLHF. Written as DNA, the CDR3 is TGTGCCAGTACCTTTAGGGCCGGTCGGGCGGATTCACCCCTCCACTTT. The chain carries TRBV19 and TRBJ1-6; D ambiguous. The CDR3 contains 16 residues. Deletions cut 7 bases from V and 8 bases from J, with 21 bases between. Per germline, CDR1 LNHDA and CDR2 SQIVND (reference sequence).

This chain joins TRBV7-2 and TRBJ1-6; the match to TRBD1 covers 7 bases. The CDR3 is 18 residues long. J was trimmed by 9 bases and V by 3 bases; bases with no gene match: 17. Germline-derived CDR1 and CDR2 are SGHTA and FQGNSA. This chain's CDR3 is CASSLRPGNRGVSSPLHF. The CDR3 DNA reads TGTGCCAGCAGCTTGAGGCCAGGTAACAGGGGCGTGAGTTCACCCCTCCACTTT. Supplemented by reference TRBV7-2 and TRBJ1-6, the full variable domain reads GAGVSQSPSNKVTEKGKDVELRCDPISGHTALYWYRQSLGQGLEFLIYFQGNSAPDKSGLPSDRFSAERTGGSVSTLTIQRTQQEDSAVYLCASSLRPGNRGVSSPLHFGNGTRLTVT.

This chain joins TRBV4-2 and TRBJ2-2; 7 bases line up with TRBD1. V gave up 0 bases and J gave up 3 bases; unmatched junction bases: 4. The CDR3 has 16 amino acids. CDR1 and CDR2 from the germline V gene are LGHNA and YNFKEQ. CDR3 bases: TGTGCCAGCAGCCAAGAGGGACAGCCATACACCGGGGAGCTGTTTTTT. It yields the protein CASSQEGQPYTGELFF.

J is TRBJ1-4 and V is TRBV7-2; D gene ambiguous. From germline, CDR1 is SGHTA and CDR2 FQGNSA. The CDR3 has 14 amino acids. V lost 5 bases, J lost 8 bases, and 15 bases lay in between. The DNA of the CDR3 is TGTGCCAGCAGCCCCTTCAGCCCGGGGGAAAAACTGTTTTTT. It translates to CASSPFSPGEKLFF.

This clone appeared once. The chain links TRBV7-3 to TRBJ2-5, with D perhaps TRBD1 or TRBD2 (5 bases each). The CDR3 covers 13 residues. Germline-derived CDR1 and CDR2 are SGHTA and FQGTGA. V was shortened by 0 bases and J by 5 bases, with 7 bases between the two germline ends. CDR3 DNA: TGTGCCAGCAGCTTAACCAGGGAGGAGACCCAGTACTTC. Its translation is CASSLTREETQYF.

The V gene is TRBV14, the J gene TRBJ2-5; D might be TRBD1 (6 bases). Trimming cost V 3 bases and J 9 bases, with 17 bases left between them. This CDR3 is 14 amino acids long. Germline CDR1 SGHDN, CDR2 FVKESK. The DNA of the CDR3 is TGTGCCAGCAGCCAGACTGGAAAAGGGGGAGCCCAGTACTTC. Residues: CASSQTGKGGAQYF.

The chain couples TRBV6-5 to TRBJ1-4; TRBD1 matches 7 bases. The germline gives CDR1 MNHEY, CDR2 SVGAGI. This CDR3 has 15 residues. The V and J ends lost 5 bases and 5 bases, in that order; junction bases with no gene match: 8. The CDR3 loop is CASSPTGQSNEKLFF. The CDR3 DNA sequence: TGTGCCAGCAGTCCGACGGGACAGAGCAATGAAAAACTGTTTTTT.

The chain joins TRBV21-1 to TRBJ2-7; the table gives TRBD1 as D, unverified against the DNA. TRBV21-1 is classified as a pseudogene. The CDR3 contains 15 residues. In DNA, the CDR3 is TGTGCCAGCAGCGACAGGGACAGGGGGCCTAACGAGCAGTACTTC. Amino acids: CASSDRDRGPNEQYF.

The V and J genes are TRBV30 and TRBJ1-1; D is ambiguous. Trimming cost V 2 bases and J 4 bases, with 17 bases left between them. The CDR3 contains 15 residues. Looked up from germline, CDR1 is GTSNPN and CDR2 is SVGIG (reference sequence). In DNA form, the CDR3 reads TGTGCCTGGAGTCTTACGGGCGGAGGCGGCACTGAAGCTTTCTTT. Encoded protein: CAWSLTGGGGTEAFF.

V usage is TRBV18 and J usage is TRBJ1-2; a possible D gene is TRBD1 (5 bases). This CDR3 spans 16 amino acids. Germline V gives CDR1 KGHSH, CDR2 LQKENI. V was clipped by 3 bases and J by 8 bases, with 22 bases between them. The CDR3 sequence is CASSPNQQVGGNGYTF. The DNA for the CDR3 is TGTGCCAGCTCACCGAACCAACAGGTGGGTGGGAACGGCTACACCTTC.

This clone was seen a handful of times. The CDR3 region has the DNA TGTGCCAGCAGTGACTCGGAGGGTTCGGGTGGCTACACCTTC. This translates into CASSDSEGSGGYTF. The chain carries TRBV6-4 and TRBJ1-2; no firm D call. Per germline, CDR1 MRHNA and CDR2 SNTAGT. Trimming took off 0 bases at V and 7 bases at J, with 12 bases between the two ends. The CDR3 sequence is 14 residues long.

V gene TRBV6-5 combines with J gene TRBJ2-7; D remains unclear. The CDR3 runs 12 residues. Germline V gives CDR1 MNHEY, CDR2 SVGAGI. V gave up 7 bases and J gave up 6 bases, with 13 bases separating them. DNA of the CDR3: TGTGCCAGCACCGAAATGGGCGGCGAGCAGTACTTC. It specifies CASTEMGGEQYF.

Regarding this clone: At one end, the junction sequence differs from germline, possibly due to a read error. The genes are TRBV4-1 and TRBJ2-7; no clear D. Germline V gene lookup returns CDR1 MGHRA and CDR2 YSYEKL. The CDR3 sequence is 15 residues long. The CDR3 sequence: CASSQSGRLAYGQYF. The CDR3, as DNA: TGCGCCAGCAGCCAATCCGGCAGGTTGGCCTACGGGCAGTACTTC.